This record covers a single T cell receptor beta chain. Its antigen specificity is not known. No qualities accompany the bases; no much larger clone lies one base away. The sample comes from a study of T cells in Graves' hyperthyroidism and ophthalmopathy (dated by TCRdb to about 2019). With respect to the entire study: To identify distinguishing TCR V-J signatures, a discovery cohort of about a hundred patients was used, comprising some 45 with Graves' ophthalmopathy and around 60 with stable Graves' hyperthyroidism. Whether ophthalmopathy could be predicted prospectively was tested in an independent validation cohort made up of roughly 19 hyperthyroidism patients plus 17 patients who later progressed to ophthalmopathy. The approximately 100 discovery patients were randomly divided into training and test sets at a 7:3 ratio. In over five Graves' hyperthyroidism patients, the study also compared T-cell repertoires from thyroid tissue with T-cell repertoires from blood. Following sampling, methimazole starting at 30 mg daily was given to hyperthyroidism patients, and high-dose intravenous methylprednisolone was given to ophthalmopathy patients. According to the paper, TCR Vbeta CDR3 sequencing was carried out on 135 peripheral blood samples, which came from fewer than 50 ophthalmopathy, approximately 78 hyperthyroidism and some 17 progressor patients. Overall results and qualifications from the work: Most expanded thyroid clonotypes (frequency above 0.001) were also detected in blood, a finding suggesting that blood repertoires may reflect thyroid immune responses. In validation, progression to ophthalmopathy was predicted by the model with 70% to 71% sensitivity and 72.22% specificity, a median of 6.5 months before onset. Sample size was not statistically predetermined, and blinding of investigators to group allocation was not performed. A 13 V-J signature model separated ophthalmopathy from stable hyperthyroidism, with 87.88% sensitivity and about 81% specificity in cross-validation and 80%/75% in testing.

CDR1 and CDR2 are read off the germline V gene as SQVTM and ANQGSEA. There are 13 amino acids in the CDR3, from cysteine to phenylalanine inclusive. Of all the DNA, just the CDR3 is kept, 39 bases in frame from base 1. Between the V and J ends, shortened by 7 bases and 3 bases respectively, the junction contains 15 bases. Amplification of TCR beta CDR3 regions was carried out from RNA transcripts. For the first round of RT-PCR on the TCR CDR3, the HTBI primer set was used together with the Qiagen OneStep RT-PCR kit. The libraries were constructed in a second round of multiplex PCR and then size-selected and purified. Libraries were sequenced paired-end with 100 bp reads on an Illumina HiSeq2000. The paper's processing steps were these. SOAPnuke was used to process the raw data, removing reads that contained adapters or uncalled bases, had a mean Phred below 15, or lacked an exact match to the constant primer or identifier. High-quality paired reads were merged using COPE v1.2.5, and each unique nucleotide sequence was defined as a clonotype. Clonotypes were aligned to IMGT TRBV, TRBD and TRBJ reference segments using MiTCR v1.1. The analysis was restricted to V-J combinations with a frequency above 0.0001, which together covered roughly 99% of the repertoires. The TCS score was defined as the ratio of F50 (clonal expansion) to E x V (chaos), calculated using BLOSUM62-based TCRdist between CDR3 peptides within each V-J. Welch's t-statistics and random forest reduced just over 500 V-J features to about 12, which were used in a naive Bayes classifier (R e1071). The Morisita-Horn index was used to measure how similar the thyroid and blood repertoires were. TCRdb handled the public reads itself, with Q25 trimming in fastp and clone calling in MiXCR, and kept productive beta chains. Rows merge per CDR3 protein into single entries with the most common DNA and genes. TCRdb's processing, not the study's, gives the V and J calls here. The sample records hundreds of thousands of distinct CDR3 sequences, 45% of which are singletons. 6.5% to 9% of the sample rests with the top ten.

Exclusion was applied to patients with uncontrolled infections, other autoimmune diseases, pregnancy or lactation. Clinical symptoms, serum thyroxine and TRAb, thyroid ultrasound, and orbital computed tomography formed the basis for the diagnoses. Total RNA was extracted with Trizol reagent, and quality was checked on an Agilent 2100 Bioanalyzer. This chain is built from TRBV29-1 and TRBJ1-2, with no D gene named confidently. The TCR was taken from an adult man with Graves' disease, either hyperthyroidism or ophthalmopathy (not recorded which). The sequenced sample was peripheral blood or thyroid tissue (not recorded which). The nucleotide sequence reads TGCAGCGCCGCAGCGGGGAGGGACTATGGCTACACCTTC. Its translation reads: CSAAAGRDYGYTF.